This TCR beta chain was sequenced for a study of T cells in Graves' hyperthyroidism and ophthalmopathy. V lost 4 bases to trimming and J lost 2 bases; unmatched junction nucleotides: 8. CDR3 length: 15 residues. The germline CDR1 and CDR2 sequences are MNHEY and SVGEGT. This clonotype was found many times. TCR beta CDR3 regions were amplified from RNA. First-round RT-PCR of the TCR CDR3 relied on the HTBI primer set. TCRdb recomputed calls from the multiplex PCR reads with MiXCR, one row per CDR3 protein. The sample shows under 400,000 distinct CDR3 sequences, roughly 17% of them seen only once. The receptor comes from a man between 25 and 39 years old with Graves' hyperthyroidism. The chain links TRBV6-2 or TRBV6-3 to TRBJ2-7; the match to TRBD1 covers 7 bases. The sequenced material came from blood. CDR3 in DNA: TGTGCCAGCAGTTCCCCGGACAGGTTAACCTACGAGCAGTACTTC. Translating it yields CASSSPDRLTYEQYF.